The clone carrying this T cell receptor (beta chain) occurred a few times. Its antigen is unknown. The sample is drawn from a study of radiation and T cells in renal cell carcinoma. Study in general: Nephrectomy followed 15 Gy stereotactic body radiation by 4 weeks. General study results and limits: Top tumor clonotypes rose in blood 2 weeks post-radiation, then contracted.

The data were produced by immunoSEQ multiplex PCR, yet TCRdb's version contains in-frame clones alone and is incomplete. This sample has tens of thousands of clones, with under 90% found just once. This CDR3 comprises 14 residues. Germline V gene data show CDR1 as MNHEY and CDR2 as SMNVEV (reference sequence). Unmatched junction bases numbered 7, after V lost 5 bases and J lost 4 bases. Time point indicated: baseline pretreatment blood. Treatment specified: 15 Gy SBRT to primary tumor, nephrectomy 4 weeks later. Serial blood draws occurred at baseline and 2 and 4 weeks post-SBRT. The tumor was a clear cell renal cell carcinoma.

The clonotype originates from a man in his sixties with renal cell carcinoma. This sample comprised blood, obtained from a patient whose treatment included radiotherapy and nephrectomy. The J gene is TRBJ1-2, the V gene TRBV27; TRBD1 matches 7 bases. As DNA, the CDR3 is TGTGCCAGCAGTCCCCAGACAGGGATCTATGGCTACACCTTC. Protein sequence: CASSPQTGIYGYTF.